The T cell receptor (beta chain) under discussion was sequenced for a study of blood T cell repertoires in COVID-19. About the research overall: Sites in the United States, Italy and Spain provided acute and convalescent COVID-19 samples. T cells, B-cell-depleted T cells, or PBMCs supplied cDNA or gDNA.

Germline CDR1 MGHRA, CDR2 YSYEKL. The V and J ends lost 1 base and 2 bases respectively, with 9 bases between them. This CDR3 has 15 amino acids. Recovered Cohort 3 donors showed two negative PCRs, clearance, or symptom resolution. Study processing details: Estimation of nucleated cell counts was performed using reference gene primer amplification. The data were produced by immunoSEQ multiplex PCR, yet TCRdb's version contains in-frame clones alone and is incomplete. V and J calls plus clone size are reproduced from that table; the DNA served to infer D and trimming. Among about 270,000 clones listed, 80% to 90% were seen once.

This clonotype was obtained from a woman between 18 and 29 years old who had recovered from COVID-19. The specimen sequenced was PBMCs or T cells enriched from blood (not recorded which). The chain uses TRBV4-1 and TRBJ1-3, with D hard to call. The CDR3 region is CASSQGGSPGNTIYF. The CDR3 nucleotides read TGCGCCAGCAGCCAAGGAGGATCTCCTGGAAACACCATATATTTT.